This T cell receptor (beta chain) was captured in a study of blood T cell repertoires in COVID-19 (dated by TCRdb to 2020 to 2022). About the full investigation: Samples covering the acute and convalescent phases of COVID-19 were provided by collaborators in the United States, Italy and Spain. The repertoires were released in a freely available public database meant as a resource for research on the immune response to SARS-CoV-2. Samples came from the ongoing ImmuneRACE study (first 160 participants) plus 1,254 subjects from 6 global collaborators. Nearly every sample came with metadata listing a de-identified subject ID, COVID-19 status, age in years and sex. The material from the prospective study consisted of cDNA or gDNA derived from T cells, B-cell-depleted T cells, or PBMCs. Where available, HLA class I and class II types were obtained from metadata supplied by the sample provider rather than from assay-based typing. Subjects who had been exposed to COVID-19, were actively infected with it, or had recovered from it provided the deeply sampled blood TCRbeta repertoires that made up the dataset. What the work shows at the level of the full study, not this receptor alone: The amount of clinical and demographic metadata varied by source and participant and was provided uncurated.

Participants in the prospective study were enrolled through a virtual design, were aged about 18 to 89 years, and lived in approximately 24 United States geographic areas. To assign participants to cohorts, the prospective study relied on clinical history that participants themselves reported in a screening survey and a study questionnaire. Exposed participants had been in contact with someone with a PCR-confirmed or clinician-diagnosed COVID-19 case within 2 weeks of study entry. Each participant in the prospective study had whole blood, serum and a nasopharyngeal or oropharyngeal swab collected by mobile phlebotomists. Over an approximately two-month period, participants in the prospective study had the option of providing additional blood draws and questionnaires. Before DNA extraction, prospective study blood samples were shipped either frozen or at room temperature. The immunoSEQ Assay, a bias-controlled multiplex PCR, was used to amplify TCRbeta CDR3 regions from genomic DNA. From the authors' description of their analysis: The number of nucleated cells in each sample was estimated from the amplification of reference gene primers within the assay. To quantify the absolute abundance of each unique TCRbeta CDR3 rearrangement, sequence reads were collapsed and filtered. Productive Simpson clonality was computed per sample as the square root of Simpson's diversity index over productive rearrangements. Not all clones reach the TCRdb copy of this immuneACCESS table, which keeps in-frame sequences only. Checked studies attribute under half of the gap to unresolved V genes and leave the rest unexplained. V and J calls and clone size are copied from that table; D and trimming were computed from the DNA. The sample table records approximately 250,000 clones; approximately 89% of these occur just once. Together, the top ten hold 2.8% of the sample.

This clone was recorded a few times. Its antigen is not yet known. Base qualities were left out, and no much larger clone turns up one base away. Trimming takes 0 bases off V and 3 bases off J; junction bases not matched to a gene: 5. The CDR3 covers 15 residues, taking in both the cysteine and the phenylalanine. Of all the DNA, just the CDR3 is kept, 45 bases in frame from base 1. The CDR1 and CDR2 encoded by the germline V gene are SGHAT and FQNNGV. The sample comprised PBMCs or T cells enriched from blood (not recorded which). The chain joins TRBV11-2 to TRBJ2-7; TRBD2 lines up with 7 middle nucleotides. The receptor comes from a man aged 35 to 55 who had been exposed to COVID-19. In nucleotides, the sequence is TGTGCCAGCAGCTTAGAAGAGGGAGGGTTCTACGAGCAGTACTTC. The resulting protein is CASSLEEGGFYEQYF.